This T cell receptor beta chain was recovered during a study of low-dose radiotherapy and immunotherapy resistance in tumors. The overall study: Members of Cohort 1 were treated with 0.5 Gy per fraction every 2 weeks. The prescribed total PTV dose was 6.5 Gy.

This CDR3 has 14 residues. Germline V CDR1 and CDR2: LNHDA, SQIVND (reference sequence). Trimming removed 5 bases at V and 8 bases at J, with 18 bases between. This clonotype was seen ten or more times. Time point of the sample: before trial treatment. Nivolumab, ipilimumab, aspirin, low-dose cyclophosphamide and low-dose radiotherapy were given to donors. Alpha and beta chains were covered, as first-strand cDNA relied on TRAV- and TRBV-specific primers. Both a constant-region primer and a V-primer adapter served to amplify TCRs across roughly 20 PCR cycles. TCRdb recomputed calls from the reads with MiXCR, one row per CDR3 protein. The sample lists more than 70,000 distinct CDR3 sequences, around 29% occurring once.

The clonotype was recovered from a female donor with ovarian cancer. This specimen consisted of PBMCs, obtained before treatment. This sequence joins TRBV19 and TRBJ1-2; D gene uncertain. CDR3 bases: TGTGCCAGTAGTCCAGACACCCGACGGGGAGGCTACACCTTC. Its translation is CASSPDTRRGGYTF.